These T cell receptor beta chains were read from a single sample in a study of blood T cell repertoires in COVID-19. TCRdb's copy holds only in-frame clones and misses some; the assay was immunoSEQ multiplex PCR. Here the sample spans 20,000 to 25,000 clones, 70% to 90% being singletons. Sequencing was carried out using peripheral blood. The receptors derive from a human donor in a cohort sampled during active COVID-19. The donor label of this sample is uncertain. CDR3s include the opening cysteine and the closing phenylalanine or tryptophan. Not every row has a clone size; where given, it reads once, few, many or a size class.

J: TRBJ1-4
V: TRBV7-9
size: -
length: 15
CDR3: CASSLQGVANEKLFF

J: TRBJ2-7
V: TRBV5-1
size: -
length: 14
CDR3: CASSLGDISYEQYF

J: TRBJ2-7
V: TRBV20-1
size: -
length: 11
CDR3: CSGDKTYEQYF

J: TRBJ2-2
V: TRBV5-1
size: -
length: 15
CDR3: CASSSGLAGTGELFF

J: TRBJ2-1
V: TRBV5-1
size: -
length: 14
CDR3: CASSKASGTQEQFF

J: TRBJ2-7
V: TRBV20-1
size: once
length: 11
CDR3: CSADDRGRQYF

J: TRBJ2-3
V: TRBV28
size: -
length: 15
CDR3: CASSPGDRGTDTQYF

J: TRBJ2-1
V: TRBV19
size: once
length: 17
CDR3: CASSPTPPGQDYNEQFF

J: TRBJ1-1
V: TRBV19
size: -
length: 14
CDR3: CASRAGRGATEAFF

J: TRBJ2-6
V: TRBV28
size: -
length: 15
CDR3: CASSLPGSGANVLTF

J: TRBJ2-2
V: TRBV24-1
size: -
length: 17
CDR3: CATRAGRRGGRPGELFF

J: TRBJ1-1
V: TRBV10-2
size: -
length: 16
CDR3: CASSATVVTMNTEAFF

J: TRBJ2-2
V: TRBV4-1
size: -
length: 16
CDR3: CASSPSASGNTGELFF

J: TRBJ2-7
V: TRBV30
size: few
length: 13
CDR3: CAWSLTVPYEQYF

J: TRBJ2-1
V: TRBV28
size: -
length: 15
CDR3: CASTLGLADYNEQFF

J: TRBJ2-1
V: TRBV5-5
size: -
length: 15
CDR3: CASSLAPGNYNEQFF

J: TRBJ1-1
V: TRBV10-3
size: -
length: 14
CDR3: CAISEGQGGPEAFF

J: TRBJ2-7
V: TRBV5-4
size: -
length: 17
CDR3: CASSAGLAGGRGYEQYF

J: TRBJ2-1
V: TRBV5-5
size: -
length: 15
CDR3: CASSLGGSGYNEQFF

J: TRBJ2-7
V: TRBV30
size: -
length: 13
CDR3: CAWSVGREWEQYF

J: TRBJ1-2
V: TRBV6-2/TRBV6-3
size: -
length: 13
CDR3: CASRPRDRGGYTF

J: TRBJ2-1
V: TRBV19
size: -
length: 15
CDR3: CASLKRGTDHNEQFF

J: TRBJ2-7
V: TRBV6-1
size: -
length: 13
CDR3: CASSESGVYEQYF

J: TRBJ2-3
V: TRBV7-6
size: few
length: 16
CDR3: CASSSGTSGGGDTQYF

J: TRBJ2-7
V: TRBV11-1
size: -
length: 13
CDR3: CASSPQGAHEQYF

J: TRBJ2-5
V: TRBV18
size: -
length: 15
CDR3: CASSPLGTGQETQYF

J: TRBJ1-2
V: TRBV28
size: -
length: 13
CDR3: CASSREIPYGYTF

J: TRBJ1-2
V: TRBV6-5
size: -
length: 12
CDR3: CASRAGNYGYTF

J: TRBJ2-1
V: TRBV24-1
size: -
length: 18
CDR3: CATSDNRDRGFSYNEQFF

J: TRBJ2-7
V: TRBV20-1
size: -
length: 11
CDR3: CSAKQGAEQYF

J: TRBJ2-5
V: TRBV3-1/TRBV3-2
size: -
length: 18
CDR3: CASSRTSGSVRYQETQYF

J: TRBJ2-7
V: TRBV5-6
size: once
length: 14
CDR3: CASSSSLAGYEQYF

J: TRBJ2-5
V: TRBV28
size: -
length: 16
CDR3: CASSSDRGSGQETQYF

J: TRBJ1-4
V: TRBV10-1
size: -
length: 9
CDR3: CASTRKTVF

J: TRBJ1-4
V: TRBV3-1/TRBV3-2
size: -
length: 14
CDR3: CATSTGHTNEKLFF

J: TRBJ2-1
V: TRBV7-2
size: -
length: 15
CDR3: CASSLKASGYNEQFF

J: TRBJ2-3
V: TRBV7-3
size: -
length: 18
CDR3: CASSPLGRLAGGLDTQYF

J: TRBJ2-3
V: TRBV6-5
size: -
length: 15
CDR3: CASSYGTGTTDTQYF

J: TRBJ2-3
V: TRBV21-1
size: -
length: 18
CDR3: CASECRGHLAGATDTQYF

J: TRBJ2-7
V: TRBV28
size: -
length: 12
CDR3: CATGTGDYEQYF

J: TRBJ1-2
V: TRBV6-5
size: -
length: 14
CDR3: CATEDRGINYGYTF

J: TRBJ1-5
V: TRBV6-6
size: once
length: 15
CDR3: CATTKGGLGNQPQHF

J: TRBJ2-1
V: TRBV19
size: -
length: 16
CDR3: CASSMETGGSYNEQFF

J: TRBJ1-1
V: TRBV2
size: -
length: 13
CDR3: CASSGTGGTEAFF

J: TRBJ2-7
V: TRBV28
size: few
length: 13
CDR3: CASSLPQTGEQYF

J: TRBJ2-2
V: TRBV9
size: -
length: 16
CDR3: CASSPRLAGATGELFF

J: TRBJ2-1
V: TRBV5-5
size: -
length: 15
CDR3: CASSSYTGSGNEQFF

J: TRBJ2-4
V: TRBV9
size: -
length: 19
CDR3: CASIVQGTSGRLAKNIQYF

J: TRBJ2-1
V: TRBV11-2
size: few
length: 16
CDR3: CASSSQVYTGNNEQFF

J: TRBJ1-2
V: TRBV5-1
size: -
length: 14
CDR3: CASSPTEANYGYTF

J: TRBJ2-7
V: TRBV6-2/TRBV6-3
size: -
length: 13
CDR3: CASSFYDYYEQYF

J: TRBJ2-5
V: TRBV19
size: -
length: 13
CDR3: CASSIRGWETQYF

J: TRBJ1-1
V: TRBV5-5
size: once
length: 15
CDR3: CASSREGSLNTEAFF

J: TRBJ2-7
V: TRBV6-5
size: -
length: 15
CDR3: CASSRRRDRVLEQYF